This TCR beta chain was identified in a study of CXCR3-negative and CXCR3-positive naive CD8 T cells. Germline V lookup: CDR1 MDHEN, CDR2 SYDVKM. This CDR3 is built from 14 residues. 5' RACE with UMI labels generated the TRB cDNA libraries. For each CDR3 protein, TCRdb gives one entry from its re-call of the 5' RACE reads, without DNA. The sample is made up of about 120,000 distinct CDR3 sequences, and the top ten hold 0.29% of it. Specimen: naive CXCR3- CD8+ T cells from blood. The subset: CD45RO-CCR7+CD27+CD95- naive CD8+ T cells lacking CXCR3 (TNR3-). The gene calls are TRBV28 and TRBJ2-1; TCRdb outputs TRBD1, but without DNA this stays unchecked. The TCR was taken from a human donor in good health. Some clones in this sample may be carry-over from other donors' samples. CDR3: CASSFRAPGNEQFF.